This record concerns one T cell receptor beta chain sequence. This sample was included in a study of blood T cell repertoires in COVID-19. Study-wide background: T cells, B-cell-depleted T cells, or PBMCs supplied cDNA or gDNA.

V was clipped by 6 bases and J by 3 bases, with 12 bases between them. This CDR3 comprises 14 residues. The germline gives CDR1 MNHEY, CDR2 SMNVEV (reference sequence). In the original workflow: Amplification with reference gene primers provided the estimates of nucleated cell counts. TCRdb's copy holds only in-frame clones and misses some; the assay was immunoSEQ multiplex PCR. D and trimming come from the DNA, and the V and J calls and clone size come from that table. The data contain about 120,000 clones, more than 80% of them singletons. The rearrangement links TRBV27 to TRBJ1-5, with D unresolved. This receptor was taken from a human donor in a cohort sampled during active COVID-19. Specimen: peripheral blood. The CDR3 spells CASSPGLLNQPQHF. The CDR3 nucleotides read TGTGCCAGCAGCCCCGGACTGCTCAATCAGCCCCAGCATTTT.